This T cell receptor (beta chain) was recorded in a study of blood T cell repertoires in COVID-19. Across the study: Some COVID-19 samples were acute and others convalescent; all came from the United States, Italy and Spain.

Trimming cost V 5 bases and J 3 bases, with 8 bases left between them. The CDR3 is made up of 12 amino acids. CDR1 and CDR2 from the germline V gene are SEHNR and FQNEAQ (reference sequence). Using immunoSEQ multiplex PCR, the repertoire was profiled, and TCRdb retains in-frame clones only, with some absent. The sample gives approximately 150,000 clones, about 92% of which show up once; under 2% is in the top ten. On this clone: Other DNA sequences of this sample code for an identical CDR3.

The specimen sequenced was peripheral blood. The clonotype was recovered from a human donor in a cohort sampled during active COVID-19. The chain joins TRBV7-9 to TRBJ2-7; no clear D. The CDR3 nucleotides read TGTGCCAGCAGCCCAACGGGCTACGAGCAGTACTTC. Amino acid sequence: CASSPTGYEQYF.